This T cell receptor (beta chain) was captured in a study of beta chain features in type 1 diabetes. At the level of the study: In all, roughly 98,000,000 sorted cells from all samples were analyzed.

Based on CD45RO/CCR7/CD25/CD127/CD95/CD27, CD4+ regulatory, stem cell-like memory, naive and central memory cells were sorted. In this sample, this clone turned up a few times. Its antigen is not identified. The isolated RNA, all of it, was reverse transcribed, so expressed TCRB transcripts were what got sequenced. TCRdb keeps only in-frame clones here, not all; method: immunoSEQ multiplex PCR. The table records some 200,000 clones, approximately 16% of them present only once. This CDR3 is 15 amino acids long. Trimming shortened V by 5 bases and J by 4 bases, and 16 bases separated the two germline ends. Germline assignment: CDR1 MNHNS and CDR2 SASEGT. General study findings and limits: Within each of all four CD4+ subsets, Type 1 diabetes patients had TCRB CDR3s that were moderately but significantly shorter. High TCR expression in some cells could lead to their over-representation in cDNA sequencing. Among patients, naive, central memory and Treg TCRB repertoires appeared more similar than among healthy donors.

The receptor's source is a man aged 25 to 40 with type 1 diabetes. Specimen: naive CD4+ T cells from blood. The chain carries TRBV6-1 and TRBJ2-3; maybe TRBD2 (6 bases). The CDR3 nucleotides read TGTGCCAGCAGTCTCACACCGGGAGTCGCAGATACGCAGTATTTT. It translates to CASSLTPGVADTQYF.